This entry is about one TCR beta chain. Its target is unknown. TCRdb reprocessed the 5' RACE reads and keeps a single row for each CDR3 protein, giving no DNA. The sample data list 400,000 or so distinct CDR3 sequences. The data were obtained in a study of T cells expressing NK-cell markers. Study-level background: There were seven HCMV-seropositive donors and one seronegative donor among the eight sequenced. Notes on the study in general: Unclear, still, was the HCMV specificity of the expanded NKG2C+ T cell clones. As a fraction of CD8+ T cells, dominant NKG2C+ clonotypes reached roughly 1.0-8% in a handful of donors. Leadership of the CD3+CD56-NKG2C+ fraction also belonged to these clonotypes in several donors.

Germline CDR1 SGHRS, CDR2 YFSETQ. The CDR3 sequence is 17 residues long. Sequenced: blood T cells: a sorted CD56 or NKG2C T cell subset, CD4+ or CD8+ T cells, or bulk PBMC T cells (not recorded which). The chain recombines TRBV5-1 with TRBJ2-1; as DNA is missing, the TRBD2 call by TCRdb cannot be tested. The source of this sequence is a woman in her forties or fifties in good health. CDR3 region: CASSTIPLAGGNNEQFF.